This entry concerns a single T cell receptor (beta chain). The antigen remains undetermined. CDR1 is SGHAT, CDR2 FQDESV, per germline (reference sequence). There are 13 residues in the CDR3. With 3 bases removed from V and 5 bases from J, the gap between germline ends came to 10 bases. This sample stems from a study of cytomegalovirus exposure and HLA in healthy donors. Whole-study results and caveats: The study found most TCR sequences rare, yet found some public TCRs in many donors. Later analysis showed TCR association rates varying by HLA locus, highest for DRB1 and lowest for HLA-C. Cytomegalovirus status, reportedly, was diagnosed with high specificity and sensitivity by the classifier. An analysis was carried out at a later point. It showed that HLA-associated TCR beta chains were more clonally expanded than equally common non-associated chains.

The primer mix had 60 Vbeta and 13 Jbeta primers. The data were produced by immunoSEQ multiplex PCR, yet TCRdb's version contains in-frame clones alone and is incomplete. The sample contains over 110,000 clones, around 73% of which appear only once. This clonotype originated in a woman between 35 and 50 years old in good health and CMV-seronegative. The chain recombines TRBV11-1 with TRBJ1-1, with D maybe TRBD1 (6 bases). Sequencing was carried out using PBMCs. The CDR3 reads CASSLDRRTEAFF. The CDR3 region has the DNA TGTGCCAGCAGCTTGGACAGACGGACTGAAGCTTTCTTT.